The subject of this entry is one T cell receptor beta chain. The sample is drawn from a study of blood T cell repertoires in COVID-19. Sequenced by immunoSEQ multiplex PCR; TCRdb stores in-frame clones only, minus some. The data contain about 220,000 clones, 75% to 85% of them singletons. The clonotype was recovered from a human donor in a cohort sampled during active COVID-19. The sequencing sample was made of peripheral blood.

The CDR3 loop reads CATSPGQPSRVNTGELFF. CDR3 DNA sequence: TGTGCCACCAGCCCCGGACAGCCCTCAAGGGTGAACACCGGGGAGCTGTTTTTT. This chain uses TRBV24-1 with TRBJ2-2, with a possible D match to TRBD1 (6 bases). CDR3 size: 18 residues. V was cut by 7 bases and J by 1 base, with 21 bases left in between. Germline V gene lookup returns CDR1 KGHDR and CDR2 SFDVKD.